This T cell receptor beta chain was sequenced during a study of vaccination and CD4 T cells after COVID-19. Study as a whole: Six males and four females constituted the convalescent cohort, two of whom were Hispanic. In the control cultures, a CEFX pool, an HIV-1 Nef pool, or no peptide was supplied. Study-wide findings and caveats: Nearly all convalescent vaccine-specific clones, 304 of 307, recognized only SARS-CoV-2 spike.

Treatment: roughly 11-day PBMC culture with coronavirus spike peptide pools or control peptides (ViraFEST assay). Peptide pools at about 9.5 ug/ml, together with approximately 9.6 IU/ml IL-2, were added to cultures of some 2.2 million PBMCs per well. The CDR3 sequence is 13 residues long. V was trimmed by 5 bases and J by 9 bases, leaving 11 bases between them. Germline V lookup: CDR1 SGHDN, CDR2 FVKESK. An Oncomine TCR Beta short-read assay was used to sequence the DNA from cultured CD4+ T cells. TCRdb re-analysed the PCR reads in MiXCR, keeping a single row per CDR3 protein. Of tens of thousands of distinct CDR3 sequences in the sample, under 80% were seen once. Comments on this clonotype: The target antigen is unknown.

Sequenced: CD4+ T cells from blood, cultured in vitro. V gene TRBV14 combines with J gene TRBJ1-6; no clear D gene. This TCR was recovered from a human donor who had recovered from COVID-19. The CDR3: CASSTDLGSPLHF. CDR3 in DNA: TGTGCCAGCAGCACGGACTTAGGTTCACCCCTCCACTTT.